The 7 T cell receptor beta chains listed next were all sequenced from one sample in a study of OX40 agonist ivuxolimab in advanced cancers. Sequenced by immunoSEQ multiplex PCR; TCRdb stores in-frame clones only, minus some. The data contain about 50,000 clones, around four fifths of them singletons. The sequenced sample was CD4+ or CD8+ T cells sorted from blood, obtained in a trial of the OX40 agonist ivuxolimab. The receptors originated from an adult with an advanced solid tumor such as melanoma, head and neck, liver or kidney cancer.

This sequence joins TRBV7-2 and TRBJ2-7; D remains ambiguous. Germline V CDR1 and CDR2: SGHTA, FQGNSA. V shed 8 bases and J shed 2 bases, with 19 bases lying between them. The CDR3 loop spans 15 amino acids. DNA of the CDR3: TGTGCCAGCGGGCCTGGTATGGGTCAACCCTACGAGCAGTACTTC. This encodes CASGPGMGQPYEQYF.

V is TRBV30 and J is TRBJ2-7; no clear D gene. Germline loops: CDR1 GTSNPN, CDR2 SVGIG (reference sequence). The CDR3 is made up of 13 amino acids. The V end was cut by 2 bases, the J end by 2 bases, with 10 bases between. The CDR3 loop is CAWSLDEPYEQYF. The CDR3 nucleotides read TGTGCCTGGAGTCTAGACGAGCCCTACGAGCAGTACTTC.

The CDR3 DNA follows: TGTGCCAGCAGCTTGTGGGTTGGTGGCTACACCTTC. The encoded protein is CASSLWVGGYTF. The genes are TRBV28 and TRBJ1-2; D is unclear. V gave up 6 bases and J gave up 7 bases, with 12 bases separating them. Germline V gene data show CDR1 as MDHEN and CDR2 as SYDVKM. This CDR3 spans 12 amino acids.

The chain employs TRBV10-3 and TRBJ2-7; 8 bases are a match to TRBD1. Trimming removed 8 bases from V and 7 bases from J; junction bases left unmatched: 10. This CDR3 comprises 13 residues. From germline, CDR1 is ENHRY and CDR2 SYGVKD. CDR3 loop: CAIGQDRAREQYF. CDR3 nucleotide sequence: TGTGCCATCGGCCAGGACAGGGCTCGAGAGCAGTACTTC.

The genes are TRBV10-1 and TRBJ2-3; no firm D call. Trimming removed 7 bases at V and 0 bases at J, with 8 bases between. CDR3 length equals 13 residues. CDR1 is WNHNN and CDR2 is SYGVQD in the germline V gene (reference sequence). The CDR3 is CASKPSSTDTQYF. The CDR3 DNA is TGCGCCAGCAAACCGTCTAGCACAGATACGCAGTATTTT.

The V gene is TRBV11-3, the J gene TRBJ2-3; 11 nucleotides agree with TRBD1. The CDR3 is 16 residues long. Trimming cost V 8 bases and J 2 bases; bases outside gene matches: 9. CDR1 SGHNT and CDR2 YENEEA come from the germline V gene. CDR3 nucleotides: TGTGCCAGCGGCCTTGGGACAGGGGGTTTCACAGATACGCAGTATTTT. It is translated as CASGLGTGGFTDTQYF.

The chain employs TRBV7-3 and TRBJ2-5; TRBD2 aligns across 8 bases. V lost 4 bases and J lost 2; bases outside the gene matches: 6. CDR3 length: 15 amino acids. CDR1 is SGHTA, CDR2 FQGTGA, per germline. The CDR3 region is CASSSSPGGQETQYF. The CDR3 DNA follows: TGTGCCAGCAGCTCTAGCCCGGGGGGGCAAGAGACCCAGTACTTC. Looking up the rest from reference TRBV7-3 and TRBJ2-5 gives the full variable domain: GAGVSQTPSNKVTEKGKYVELRCDPISGHTALYWYRQSLGQGPEFLIYFQGTGAADDSGLPNDRFFAVRPEGSVSTLKIQRTERGDSAVYLCASSSSPGGQETQYFGPGTRLLVL.